The 2 T cell receptor beta chains below were found in one sample sequenced in a study of control samples from healthy donors and cancer patients. The assay was immunoSEQ multiplex PCR, and TCRdb's table has in-frame clones only and misses some. Of some 64,000 clones in the sample, about 90% were seen once. The sample was PBMCs. All receptors come from a woman aged 50 to 65 with head and neck cancer.

The chain has TRBV6-1 and TRBJ2-1; 8 bases match TRBD1. The germline V gene has CDR1 MNHNS and CDR2 SASEGT. The CDR3 totals 15 residues. V was clipped by 0 bases and J by 15 bases; unmatched bases: 13. CDR3 loop: CASSEAQGARLIGFF. Here the CDR3 DNA reads TGTGCCAGCAGTGAAGCCCAGGGGGCGCGTCTCATCGGGTTCTTC.

The chain employs TRBV5-1 and TRBJ2-1, with D perhaps being TRBD1 or TRBD2 (5 bases each). V was trimmed by 3 bases and J by 5 bases, leaving 15 bases between them. Looked up from germline, CDR1 is SGHRS and CDR2 is YFSETQ. The length of the CDR3 is 15 residues. The DNA of the CDR3 is TGCGCCAGCAGCTGGTCGGGGCCGGAGAACAATGAGCAGTTCTTC. This gives the protein CASSWSGPENNEQFF.